The present T cell receptor beta chain was sequenced within a study of spatial heterogeneity in lung cancer. Study at large: The study consistently detected more beta-chain than alpha-chain sequences.

Ten or more counts support this clonotype. The antigen remains unidentified. Time point in this sample: sample taken at primary tumor resection. Whole RNA was taken from tumor, nontumor lung or frozen PBMC; it was then sequenced unsorted. The cohort: some 73 early-stage, untreated non-small cell lung cancer patients. Points from the study as a whole: Ubiquitous expanded tumor TCRs showed up in blood more at resection than follow-up.

V was trimmed by 10 bases and J by 4 bases, leaving 16 bases between them. The CDR3 sequence is 14 residues long. The V gene's germline CDR1 is LNHDA and CDR2 SQIVND (reference sequence). All TCR cDNA molecules were individually tagged with a unique molecular identifier. TCRdb recomputed calls from the 5' RACE reads with MiXCR, one row per CDR3 protein. This table holds 11,000 to 15,000 distinct CDR3 sequences, 11% found once. This clonotype was sampled from a female donor with early-stage non-small cell lung cancer. V usage is TRBV19 and J usage is TRBJ2-2; weak D call: TRBD2 (6 bases). This specimen consisted of PBMCs, obtained at surgery. CDR3 bases: TGTGCCACCCAAGACGGGGGACCCACCGGGGAGCTGTTTTTT. Amino acid sequence: CATQDGGPTGELFF.